This T cell receptor (beta chain) emerged from a study of T cells in Graves' hyperthyroidism and ophthalmopathy. Exclusion followed for patients with uncontrolled infection, other autoimmune disease, pregnancy or lactation. Template material for amplifying TCR beta CDR3 regions consisted of RNA transcripts. A set of HTBI primers served as the primers for a first-round RT-PCR of the TCR CDR3. MiXCR, applied by TCRdb to the multiplex PCR reads, yields one record per CDR3 protein. The sample yields about 350,000 distinct CDR3 sequences, 15% to 20% seen once. Sequencing used blood. The receptor was isolated from a woman aged 35 to 49 with Graves' ophthalmopathy.

Here the CDR3 DNA reads TGTGCCAGCAGCTTAGCAGCAACCACCGGGGAGCTGTTTTTT. It is translated as CASSLAATTGELFF. The J gene is TRBJ2-2, the V gene TRBV7-9, with no clear D. This CDR3 has 14 amino acids. Germline assignment: CDR1 SEHNR and CDR2 FQNEAQ (reference sequence). Trimming took off 0 bases at V and 4 bases at J, with 6 bases between the two ends.